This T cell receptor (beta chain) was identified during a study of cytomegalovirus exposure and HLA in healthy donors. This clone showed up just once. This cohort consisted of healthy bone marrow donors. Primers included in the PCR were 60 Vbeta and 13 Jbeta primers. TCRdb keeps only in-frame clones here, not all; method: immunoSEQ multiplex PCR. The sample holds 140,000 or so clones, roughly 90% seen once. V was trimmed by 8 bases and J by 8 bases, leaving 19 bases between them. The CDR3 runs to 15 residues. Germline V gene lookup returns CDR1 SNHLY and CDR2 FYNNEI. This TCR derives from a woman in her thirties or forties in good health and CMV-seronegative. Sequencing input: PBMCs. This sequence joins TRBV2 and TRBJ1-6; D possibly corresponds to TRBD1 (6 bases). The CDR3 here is CASRREGGKDSPLHF. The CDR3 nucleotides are TGTGCCAGCCGCCGCGAGGGGGGGAAGGATTCACCCCTCCACTTT.